This T cell receptor beta chain was observed in a study of early T cells in non-severe SARS-CoV-2 infection. V was pared by 5 bases and J by 4 bases, with 11 bases of the junction left unmatched. Germline CDR1 reads MNHEY; CDR2 reads SMNVEV (reference sequence). There are 16 residues in the CDR3. Attached unique molecular identifiers marked individual cDNA molecules. Each CDR3 protein is one row after TCRdb ran MiXCR on the 5' RACE reads. The data show 70,000 to 85,000 distinct CDR3 sequences, about 12% seen once. This chain links TRBV27 with TRBJ2-5; 9 nucleotides match TRBD2. What was sequenced was whole blood. This clonotype originated in an adult who was a healthcare worker with PCR-confirmed SARS-CoV-2 infection or an uninfected control (not recorded which). CDR3 bases: TGTGCCAGCAGTGCCGCAAGACTAGCGGATAGAGAGACCCAGTACTTC. Protein product: CASSAARLADRETQYF.